Shown below are 13 T cell receptor beta chains from a single sample sequenced in a study of T cells in Graves' hyperthyroidism and ophthalmopathy. From RNA transcripts, TCR beta CDR3 regions were amplified. A set of HTBI primers served as the primers for a first-round RT-PCR of the TCR CDR3. MiXCR, applied by TCRdb to the multiplex PCR reads, yields one record per CDR3 protein. The table records some 570,000 distinct CDR3 sequences, 12% to 15% of them present only once. Sequenced sample: blood. These receptor sequences come from a woman between 18 and 29 years old with Graves' ophthalmopathy.

The J gene is TRBJ2-2, the V gene TRBV7-9; D remains ambiguous. The V and J ends lost 4 bases and 7 bases respectively, with 10 bases between them. Germline loops: CDR1 SEHNR, CDR2 FQNEAQ (reference sequence). The CDR3 runs 13 residues. For the CDR3, the DNA is TGTGCCAGCAGCTCCCCGGCTCACGGGGAGCTGTTTTTT. Translation: CASSSPAHGELFF.

V is TRBV30 and J is TRBJ1-6; D perhaps matches TRBD1 (5 bases). Per germline, CDR1 GTSNPN and CDR2 SVGIG (reference sequence). Trimming cost V 5 bases and J 7 bases, with 12 bases left between them. The CDR3 runs 13 residues. CDR3 loop: CAWAGRGNSPLHF. For the CDR3, the DNA is TGTGCCTGGGCGGGACGGGGAAATTCACCCCTCCACTTT.

Ten or more counts support this clonotype. A read error may be the cause here, since a much bigger clone is one base away. This chain connects TRBV30 to TRBJ1-1; possible D gene TRBD1, 5 bases. The V end lost 2 bases, the J end lost 0 bases, and 7 bases lay between the germline ends. The length of the CDR3 is 13 residues. CDR1 GTSNPN and CDR2 SVGIG come from the germline V gene (reference sequence). The CDR3: CAWSLQVNTEAFF. The CDR3 nucleotides are TGTGCCTGGAGTTTACAGGTGAACACTGAAGCTTTCTTT.

This clonotype turned up a few times. The J gene is TRBJ2-3, the V gene TRBV9; the D gene is possibly TRBD1 (6 bases). Trimming stripped 4 bases from V and 0 bases from J, with 18 bases between. The CDR3 extends over 17 amino acids. Germline lookup yields CDR1 SGDLS and CDR2 YYNGEE. The CDR3 is CASSTRAQGRSTDTQYF. The DNA for the CDR3 is TGTGCCAGCAGCACGCGAGCCCAGGGGCGCAGCACAGATACGCAGTATTTT.

There are a few counts of this clonotype. The genes are TRBV24-1 and TRBJ2-3; 7 bases align to TRBD1. The germline V gene encodes CDR1 KGHDR and CDR2 SFDVKD. Trimming took 4 bases from V and 5 from J; bases not matched to a gene: 11. The CDR3 contains 16 residues. CDR3 residues: CATSESGTVSRDTQYF. DNA for the CDR3: TGTGCCACCAGTGAATCCGGGACAGTGAGTAGAGATACGCAGTATTTT.

On this clonotype itself: A read error may explain this, as a much larger clone is one base away. The chain uses TRBV12-3 or TRBV12-4 and TRBJ1-6, with 11 bases identical to TRBD1. V was pared by 6 bases and J by 2 bases, with 6 bases of the junction left unmatched. The CDR3 loop spans 17 amino acids. The CDR3 is CASSLGQGVPYNSPLHF. CDR3 in DNA: TGTGCCAGCAGCTTGGGACAGGGGGTGCCCTATAATTCACCCCTCCACTTT.

The sample holds a few counts of this clonotype. The CDR3 coding sequence is TGTGCCATCCAAGGCCAGAGCACAGATACGCAGTATTTT. Protein: CAIQGQSTDTQYF. The J gene is TRBJ2-3, the V gene TRBV10-3; D is unresolved. Germline CDR1 reads ENHRY; CDR2 reads SYGVKD. The CDR3 contains 13 residues. V was clipped by 8 bases and J by 0 bases, with 9 bases between them.

This sequence joins TRBV11-3 and TRBJ2-7; 8 nucleotides match TRBD1. CDR3 length equals 19 residues. Trimming removed 2 bases from V and 3 bases from J; junction bases left unmatched: 18. CDR1 is SGHNT, CDR2 YENEEA, per germline. The CDR3 is CASSLFPGQGLNSVYEQYF. The CDR3 DNA sequence: TGTGCCAGCAGCTTATTCCCCGGACAGGGCTTAAATTCCGTCTACGAGCAGTACTTC.

This clonotype came up many times. This sequence joins TRBV3-1 and TRBJ1-4; possibly TRBD1 for D (5 bases). The length of the CDR3 is 12 residues. Germline CDR1 and CDR2: LGHDT and YNNKEL (reference sequence). V was pared by 3 bases and J by 10 bases, with 9 bases between. The CDR3 bases are TGTGCCAGCAGCCACAGGGAAGGAAAACTGTTTTTT. Translating it yields CASSHREGKLFF. Combining the CDR3 with reference TRBV3-1 and TRBJ1-4 gives the whole variable domain DTAVSQTPKYLVTQMGNDKSIKCEQNLGHDTMYWYKQDSKKFLKIMFSYNNKELIINETVPNRFSPKSPDKAHLNLHINSLELGDSAVYFCASSHREGKLFFGSGTQLSVL.

V gene TRBV11-2 combines with J gene TRBJ1-5; D gene uncertain. The CDR3 loop spans 14 amino acids. Germline lookup yields CDR1 SGHAT and CDR2 FQNNGV. With 4 bases removed from V and 1 base from J, the gap between germline ends came to 8 bases. The CDR3 reads CASSSARSNQPQHF. CDR3 DNA sequence: TGTGCCAGCAGCTCCGCGAGGAGCAATCAGCCCCAGCATTTT.

This clonotype was detected ten times or more. This sequence joins TRBV2 and TRBJ2-7; the D gene is possibly TRBD1 (5 bases). The V end was cut by 4 bases, the J end by 0 bases, with 13 bases between. Looked up from germline, CDR1 is SNHLY and CDR2 is FYNNEI. CDR3 length: 15 amino acids. CDR3 bases: TGTGCCAGCAGTGTCGGCAGGGTACCCTCCTACGAGCAGTACTTC. As protein: CASSVGRVPSYEQYF.

This rearrangement joins TRBV19 to TRBJ2-7; 8 bases align to TRBD1. The germline V gene encodes CDR1 LNHDA and CDR2 SQIVND (reference sequence). J lost 2 bases, V lost 11 bases, and 2 bases had no gene match. The CDR3 runs 11 residues. The CDR3 reads CAWDRPYEQYF. The CDR3 DNA reads as TGTGCCTGGGACAGGCCCTACGAGCAGTACTTC.

The chain recombines TRBV11-3 with TRBJ2-6; the D gene is possibly TRBD1 (6 bases). V was clipped by 10 bases and J by 0 bases, with 10 bases between them. CDR3 length equals 14 residues. Germline CDR1 is SGHNT and CDR2 is YENEEA. CDR3 in amino acids: CATRTDSGANVLTF. CDR3 nucleotide sequence: TGTGCCACCAGGACAGACTCTGGGGCCAACGTCCTGACTTTC.